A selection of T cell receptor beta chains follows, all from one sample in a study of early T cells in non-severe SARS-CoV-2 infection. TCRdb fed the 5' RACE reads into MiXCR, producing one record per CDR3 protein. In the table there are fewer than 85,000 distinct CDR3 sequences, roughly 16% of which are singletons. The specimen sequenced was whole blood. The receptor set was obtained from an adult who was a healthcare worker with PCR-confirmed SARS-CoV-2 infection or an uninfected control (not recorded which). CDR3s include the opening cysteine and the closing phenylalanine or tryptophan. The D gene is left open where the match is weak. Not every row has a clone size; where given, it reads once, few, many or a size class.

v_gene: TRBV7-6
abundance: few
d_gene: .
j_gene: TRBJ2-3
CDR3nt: TGTGCCAGCAGCTCCCTTGACATCCACACAGATACGCAGTATTTT
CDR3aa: CASSSLDIHTDTQYF

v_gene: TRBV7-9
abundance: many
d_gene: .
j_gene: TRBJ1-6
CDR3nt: TGTGCCAGCAGCTTTTCACCAGTGACTAATTCACCCCTCCACTTT
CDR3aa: CASSFSPVTNSPLHF

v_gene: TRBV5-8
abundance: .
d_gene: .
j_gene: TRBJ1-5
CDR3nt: TGTGCCAGCAGCGCCATGAATCGCCAGCCCCAGCATTTT
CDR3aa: CASSAMNRQPQHF

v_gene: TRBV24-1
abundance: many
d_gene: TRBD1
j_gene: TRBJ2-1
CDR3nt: TGTGCCACCAGTGACACGTCGACAGGGCCAAATGAGCAGTTCTTC
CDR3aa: CATSDTSTGPNEQFF

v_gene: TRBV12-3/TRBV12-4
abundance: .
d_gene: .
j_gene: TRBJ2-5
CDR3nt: TGTGCCAGCAGTGGGGGTCGGCTTTTGGGCTCCTACTTC
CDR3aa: CASSGGRLLGSYF

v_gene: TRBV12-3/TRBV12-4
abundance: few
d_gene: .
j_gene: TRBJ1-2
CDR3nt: TGTGCCAGCAGTTTCAGTAACTATGGCTACACCTTC
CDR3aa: CASSFSNYGYTF

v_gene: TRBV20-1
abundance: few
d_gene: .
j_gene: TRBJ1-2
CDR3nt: TGCAGTGCTAGAGGGACCTACACCTTC
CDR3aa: CSARGTYTF

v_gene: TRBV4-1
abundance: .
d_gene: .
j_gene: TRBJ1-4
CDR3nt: TGCGCCAGCAGCCAAGGCCTAGGCAGATGGGAAAAACTGTTTTTT
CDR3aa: CASSQGLGRWEKLFF

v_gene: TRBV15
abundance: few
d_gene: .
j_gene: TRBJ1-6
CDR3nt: TGTGCCACCAGCGGAACAGGGATCTCACCCCTCCACTTT
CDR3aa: CATSGTGISPLHF

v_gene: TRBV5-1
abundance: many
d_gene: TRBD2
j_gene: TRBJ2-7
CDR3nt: TGCGCCAGCAGCTTGAGCGGGAGAAAATACGAGCAGTACTTC
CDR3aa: CASSLSGRKYEQYF

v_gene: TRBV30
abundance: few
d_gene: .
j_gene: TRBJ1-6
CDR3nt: TGTGCCTGGGCTATCATCAGGGGTAGCTCACCCCTCCACTTT
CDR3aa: CAWAIIRGSSPLHF

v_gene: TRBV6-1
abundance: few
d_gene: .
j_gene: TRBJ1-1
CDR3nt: TGTGCCAGCAGCTCAGGTTTCGAAGGCACTGAAGCTTTCTTT
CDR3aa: CASSSGFEGTEAFF

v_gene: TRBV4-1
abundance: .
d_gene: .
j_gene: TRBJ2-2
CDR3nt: TGCGCCAGCAGCCACCGTAGAAGGGACACCGGGGAGCTGTTTTTT
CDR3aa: CASSHRRRDTGELFF

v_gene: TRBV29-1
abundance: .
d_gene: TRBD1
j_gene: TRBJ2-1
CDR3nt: TGCAGCGTCGGACAGGGTAACGAGCAGTTCTTC
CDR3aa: CSVGQGNEQFF

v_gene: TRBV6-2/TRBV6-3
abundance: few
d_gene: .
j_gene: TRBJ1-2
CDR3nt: TGTGCCAGCAGTTACTCGAAGGAGGCTGGCTACACCTTC
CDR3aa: CASSYSKEAGYTF

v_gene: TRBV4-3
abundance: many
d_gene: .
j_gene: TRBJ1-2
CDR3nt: TGCGCCAGCAGCCAGGATACAAGCAGGGTCTATGGCTACACCTTC
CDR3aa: CASSQDTSRVYGYTF